The next 8 T cell receptor beta chains were all read from a single sample in a study of blood T cells in healthy people across ages. Primed by a sample-barcoded 5' primer and a J-beta primer mix, a second PCR proceeded for about 7 to 11 cycles. TCRdb re-analysed the 5' RACE reads in MiXCR, keeping a single row per CDR3 protein. The sample records roughly 1.4 million distinct CDR3 sequences, roughly 64% being singletons. Sequences were obtained from blood. The source is a man between 18 and 35 years old in good health.

V and J are TRBV27 and TRBJ2-5; 7 nucleotides agree with TRBD1. The DNA matches TRBJ2-7 better at its end, which makes the J call doubtful. The CDR3 runs 15 residues. Germline assignment: CDR1 MNHEY and CDR2 SMNVEV (reference sequence). This chain's CDR3 is CASSLSRGPGYEQYF. The CDR3, as DNA: TGTGCCAGCAGTTTGAGTAGGGGGCCTGGGTACGAGCAGTACTTC.

V is TRBV2 and J is TRBJ2-1, with 12 bases identical to TRBD2. The CDR3 has 13 amino acids. Germline lookup yields CDR1 SNHLY and CDR2 FYNNEI. J gave up 4 bases and V 9 bases, and 1 base lay outside the gene matches. CDR3 sequence: CARGTSGYNEQFF. The CDR3 region has the DNA TGTGCCAGGGGGACTAGCGGGTACAATGAGCAGTTCTTC.

The rearrangement joins TRBV20-1 to TRBJ1-4; TRBD1 matches at 7 bases. Losses at the gene ends were 6 bases for V and 8 bases for J; bases not matched to a gene: 12. Germline lookup yields CDR1 DFQATT and CDR2 SNEGSKA (reference sequence). CDR3 length: 14 amino acids. CDR3 nucleotides: TGCAGTGCCCAGAAAACAGGGGAAGTCGAAAAACTGTTTTTT. It yields the protein CSAQKTGEVEKLFF.

The V and J genes are TRBV12-5 and TRBJ2-1; D not resolved. The CDR3 sequence is 13 residues long. Trimming left V 7 bases short and J 7 bases short, with 14 bases between. CDR1 is LGHNT and CDR2 is FRNRAP in the germline V gene. The CDR3 here is CASALPGGNEQFF. CDR3 nucleotide sequence: TGTGCTAGTGCCCTACCGGGTGGGAATGAGCAGTTCTTC.

The CDR3 bases are TGTGCCAGCAGCCAAGTGTTCCCCGGGACGCGGGATCGCGGGACCCAGTACTTC. Protein product: CASSQVFPGTRDRGTQYF. The chain is built from TRBV3-1 and TRBJ2-7; TRBD2 might be the D (6 bases). The DNA matches TRBJ2-5 better at its end, which makes the J call doubtful. The germline V gene has CDR1 LGHDT and CDR2 YNNKEL (reference sequence). This CDR3 is 18 amino acids long.

V is TRBV4-3 and J is TRBJ1-1; 8 positions match TRBD1. V lost 3 bases, J lost 3 bases, and 12 bases stayed unmatched. Germline V gene sequence: CDR1 LGHNA, CDR2 YSLEER. The CDR3 has 17 residues. CDR3 DNA: TGCGCCAGCAGCCAGCTCAGGGGGCTGAGTTCGGACACTGAAGCTTTCTTT. It yields the protein CASSQLRGLSSDTEAFF.

In its sample, this clonotype was seen a few times. The V and J genes are TRBV29-1 and TRBJ2-1, with 8 bases that match TRBD2. V gave up 7 bases and J gave up 0 bases; unmatched junction bases: 8. The germline gives CDR1 SQVTM, CDR2 ANQGSEA. This CDR3 region has 15 residues. The CDR3 spells CSARAGGSSYNEQFF. In nucleotides, the CDR3 is TGCAGCGCCCGGGCGGGGGGTAGCTCCTACAATGAGCAGTTCTTC.

The chain links TRBV27 to TRBJ2-4, with D possibly being TRBD2 (5 bases). Germline CDR1 and CDR2: MNHEY and SMNVEV (reference sequence). The CDR3 runs 14 residues. Trimming took off 2 bases at V and 7 bases at J, with 12 bases between the two ends. CDR3 bases: TGTGCCAGCAGTTTAGGGCCCCGAGGGAACATTCAGTACTTC. This codes for CASSLGPRGNIQYF.